This T cell receptor beta chain came from a study of blood T cells in healthy people across ages. Through a sample-barcoded 5' primer and a J-beta primer mix, a second PCR was run for 7 to 11 cycles. TCRdb analysed the 5' RACE reads with MiXCR anew, one entry per CDR3 protein. The sample has hundreds of thousands of distinct CDR3 sequences, 49% seen once. Study results and limitations: A strong correlation between TCR beta diversity and naive T cell percentage was seen. Older age went with lower TCR beta diversity per million T cells, in a roughly linear way. Changes in expanded clonotypes were possibly confounded, as the CMV status of donors was unknown.

This clonotype was seen more than once but under ten times. The antigen is undetermined. Between the trimmed V and J ends, which lost 4 bases and 0 bases, there was a span of 16 bases. Germline lookup yields CDR1 SGHRS and CDR2 YFSETQ. CDR3 size: 17 residues. This receptor was identified in an older woman in good health. This sequence joins TRBV5-1 and TRBJ1-4; possibly TRBD1 for D (5 bases). The material sequenced was blood. CDR3 amino acids: CASSPGGKGSTNEKLFF. The CDR3 coding sequence is TGCGCCAGCAGCCCGGGAGGAAAGGGGTCAACTAATGAAAAACTGTTTTTT.